This T cell receptor (beta chain) was recorded in a study of T-cell memory formation after mild COVID-19. Study-level information: TCR clusters were mostly confined to one donor each.

A word on this clonotype: Its antigen is still unknown.

The CDR3 has 10 amino acids. The germline V gene encodes CDR1 DFQATT and CDR2 SNEGSKA (reference sequence). Trimming shortened V by 6 bases and J by 3 bases, and 5 bases separated the two germline ends. The study's findings and limits: Contracting clones, day 15 to 85, had balanced CD4/CD8, and later expanders favored CD4+. Of the contracting clones, CD4+ ones lay mainly in CM and EM, and CD8+ ones in EMRA.

Constant-segment primers served in 5'RACE that generated TCR alpha and TCR beta cDNA libraries bearing sample barcodes and UMIs. TCRdb passed the 5' RACE reads through MiXCR, listing each CDR3 protein once. The top ten clones hold over 20% of a sample with about 350,000 distinct CDR3 sequences, approximately 15% of them seen once. This chain connects TRBV20-1 to TRBJ1-2; unclear D gene. This TCR was recovered from a man aged 18 to 29 who had mild COVID-19 (a few samples of this study predate the infection). Cell type and time point are not known. Sequencing was performed on PBMCs or a T cell subset sorted from them (not recorded which). The CDR3 is CSAGDYGYTF. The DNA of the CDR3 is TGCAGTGCCGGGGACTATGGCTACACCTTC.